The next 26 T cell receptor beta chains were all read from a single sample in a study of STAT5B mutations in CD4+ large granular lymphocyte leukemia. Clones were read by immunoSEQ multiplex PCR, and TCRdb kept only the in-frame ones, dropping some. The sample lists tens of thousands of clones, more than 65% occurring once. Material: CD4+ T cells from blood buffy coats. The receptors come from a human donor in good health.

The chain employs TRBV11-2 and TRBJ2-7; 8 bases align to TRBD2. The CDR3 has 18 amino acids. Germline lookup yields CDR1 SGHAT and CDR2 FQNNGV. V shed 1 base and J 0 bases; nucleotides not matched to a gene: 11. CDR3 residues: CASSLGVGAGGYSYEQYF. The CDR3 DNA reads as TGTGCCAGCAGCTTAGGGGTGGGCGCGGGGGGCTACTCCTACGAGCAGTACTTC.

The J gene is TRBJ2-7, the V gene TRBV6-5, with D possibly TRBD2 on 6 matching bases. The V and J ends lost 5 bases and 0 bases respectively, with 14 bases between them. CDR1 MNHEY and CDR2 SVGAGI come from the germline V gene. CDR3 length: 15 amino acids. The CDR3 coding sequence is TGTGCCAGCAGTCCTTATCGGGGGAGCTCCTACGAGCAGTACTTC. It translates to CASSPYRGSSYEQYF.

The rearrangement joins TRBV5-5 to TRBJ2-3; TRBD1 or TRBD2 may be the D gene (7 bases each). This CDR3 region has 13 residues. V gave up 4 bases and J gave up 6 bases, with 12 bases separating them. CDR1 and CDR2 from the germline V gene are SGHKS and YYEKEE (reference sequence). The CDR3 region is CASSLRGGDTQYF. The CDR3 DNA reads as TGTGCCAGCAGCCTCAGGGGGGGGGATACGCAGTATTTT.

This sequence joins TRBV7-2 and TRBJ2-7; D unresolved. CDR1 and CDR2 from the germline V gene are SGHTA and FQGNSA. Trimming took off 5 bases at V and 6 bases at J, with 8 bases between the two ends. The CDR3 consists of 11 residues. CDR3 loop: CASSNSREQYF. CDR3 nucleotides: TGTGCCAGCAGCAACAGTCGCGAGCAGTACTTC.

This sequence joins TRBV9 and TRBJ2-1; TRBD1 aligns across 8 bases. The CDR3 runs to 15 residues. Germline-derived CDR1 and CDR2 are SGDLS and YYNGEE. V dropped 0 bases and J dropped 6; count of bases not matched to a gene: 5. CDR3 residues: CASSVGWTGFNEQFF. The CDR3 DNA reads TGTGCCAGCAGCGTAGGGTGGACAGGGTTCAATGAGCAGTTCTTC.

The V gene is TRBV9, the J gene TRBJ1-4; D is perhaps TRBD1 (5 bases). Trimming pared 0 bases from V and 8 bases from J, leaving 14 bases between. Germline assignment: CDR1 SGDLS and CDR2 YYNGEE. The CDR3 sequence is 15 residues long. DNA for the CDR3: TGTGCCAGCAGCGTAGCCTCTGGGGGTTACGAAAAACTGTTTTTT. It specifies CASSVASGGYEKLFF.

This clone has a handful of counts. DNA of the CDR3: TGTGCCAGCAGTTTGAAGGGAATTGAGCAGTACTTC. As protein: CASSLKGIEQYF. The chain links TRBV28 to TRBJ2-7; no clear D gene. There are 12 residues in the CDR3. V dropped 3 bases and J dropped 7 bases, with 10 bases sitting between them. Germline CDR1 and CDR2: MDHEN and SYDVKM.

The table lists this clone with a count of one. CDR3 sequence: CASSLGGAAGELFF. DNA of the CDR3: TGTGCCAGCAGCTTGGGGGGGGCCGCCGGGGAGCTGTTTTTT. The V call is TRBV7-2, the J call TRBJ2-2; D is possibly TRBD2 (7 bases). Germline loops: CDR1 SGHTA, CDR2 FQGNSA. V dropped 3 bases and J dropped 6 bases, with 11 bases sitting between them. The CDR3 sequence is 14 residues long.

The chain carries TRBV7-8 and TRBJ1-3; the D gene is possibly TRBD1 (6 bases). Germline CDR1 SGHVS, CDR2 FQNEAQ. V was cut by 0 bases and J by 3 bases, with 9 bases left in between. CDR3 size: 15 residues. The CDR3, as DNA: TGTGCCAGCAGCTTAGCAGGGGGTATTGGAAACACCATATATTTT. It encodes CASSLAGGIGNTIYF.

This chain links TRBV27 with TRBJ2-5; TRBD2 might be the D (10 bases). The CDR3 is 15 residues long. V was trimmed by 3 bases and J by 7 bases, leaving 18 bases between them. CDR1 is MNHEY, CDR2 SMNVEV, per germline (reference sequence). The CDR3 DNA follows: TGTGCCAGCAGTTTCGCTAGCGGGGGACAGGGGACCCAGTACTTC. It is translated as CASSFASGGQGTQYF.

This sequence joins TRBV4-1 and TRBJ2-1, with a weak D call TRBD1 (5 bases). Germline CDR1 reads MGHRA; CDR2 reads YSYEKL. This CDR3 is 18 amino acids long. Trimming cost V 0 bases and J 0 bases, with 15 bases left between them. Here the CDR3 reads CASSQEYTGRSSYNEQFF. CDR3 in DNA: TGCGCCAGCAGCCAAGAATATACAGGCCGGAGCTCCTACAATGAGCAGTTCTTC.

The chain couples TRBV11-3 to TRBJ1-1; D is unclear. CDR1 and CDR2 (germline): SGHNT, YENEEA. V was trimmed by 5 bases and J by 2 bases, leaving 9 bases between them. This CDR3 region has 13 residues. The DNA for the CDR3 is TGTGCCAGCAGCCCGGCCTTAAACACTGAAGCTTTCTTT. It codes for CASSPALNTEAFF.

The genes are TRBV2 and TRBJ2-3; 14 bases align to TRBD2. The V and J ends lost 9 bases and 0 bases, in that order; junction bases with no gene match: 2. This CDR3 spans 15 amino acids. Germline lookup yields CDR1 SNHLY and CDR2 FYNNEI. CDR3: CASRLAGGSTDTQYF. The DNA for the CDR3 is TGTGCCAGTCGACTAGCGGGGGGGAGCACAGATACGCAGTATTTT.

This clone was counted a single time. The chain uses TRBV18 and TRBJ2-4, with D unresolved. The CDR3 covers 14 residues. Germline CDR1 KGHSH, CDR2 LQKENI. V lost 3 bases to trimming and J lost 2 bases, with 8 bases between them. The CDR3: CASSPGQTKNIQYF. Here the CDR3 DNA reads TGTGCCAGCTCACCCGGCCAGACCAAAAACATTCAGTACTTC.

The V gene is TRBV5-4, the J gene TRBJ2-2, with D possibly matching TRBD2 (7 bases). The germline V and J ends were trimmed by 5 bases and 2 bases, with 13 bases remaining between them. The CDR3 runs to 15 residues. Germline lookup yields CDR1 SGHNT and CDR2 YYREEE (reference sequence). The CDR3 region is CASSRGDTNTGELFF. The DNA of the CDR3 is TGTGCCAGCAGTCGGGGGGACACAAACACCGGGGAGCTGTTTTTT.

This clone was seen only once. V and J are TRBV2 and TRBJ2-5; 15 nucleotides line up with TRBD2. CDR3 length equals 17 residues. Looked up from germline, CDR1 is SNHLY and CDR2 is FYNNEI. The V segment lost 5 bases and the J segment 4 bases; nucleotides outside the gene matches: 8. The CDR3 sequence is CASSQTQGLAGGETQYF. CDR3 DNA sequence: TGTGCCAGCAGTCAAACTCAGGGACTAGCGGGGGGAGAGACCCAGTACTTC.

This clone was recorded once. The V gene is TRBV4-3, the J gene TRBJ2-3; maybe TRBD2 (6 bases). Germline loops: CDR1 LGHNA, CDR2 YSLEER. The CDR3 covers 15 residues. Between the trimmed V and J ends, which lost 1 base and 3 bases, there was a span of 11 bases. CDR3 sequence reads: CASSQVGGMTDTQYF. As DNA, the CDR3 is TGCGCCAGCAGCCAAGTCGGGGGTATGACAGATACGCAGTATTTT.

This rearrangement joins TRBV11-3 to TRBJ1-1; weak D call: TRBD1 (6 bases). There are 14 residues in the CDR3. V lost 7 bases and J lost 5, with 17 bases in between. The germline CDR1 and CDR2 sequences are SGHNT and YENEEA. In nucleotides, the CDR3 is TGTGCCAGCAACGGTGGGGGGGCTTGGACTGAAGCTTTCTTT. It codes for CASNGGGAWTEAFF.

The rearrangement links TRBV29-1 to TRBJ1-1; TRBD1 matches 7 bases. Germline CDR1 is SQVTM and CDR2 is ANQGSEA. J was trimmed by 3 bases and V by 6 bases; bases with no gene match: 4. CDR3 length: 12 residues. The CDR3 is CSVSQGYTEAFF. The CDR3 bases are TGCAGCGTCTCACAGGGGTACACTGAAGCTTTCTTT.

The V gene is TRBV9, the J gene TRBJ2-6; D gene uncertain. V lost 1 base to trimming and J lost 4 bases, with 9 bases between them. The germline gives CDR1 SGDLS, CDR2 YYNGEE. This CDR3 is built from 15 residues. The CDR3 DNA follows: TGTGCCAGCAGCGTAAAGGGCTCAGGGGCCAACGTCCTGACTTTC. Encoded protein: CASSVKGSGANVLTF. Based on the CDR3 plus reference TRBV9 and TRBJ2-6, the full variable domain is DSGVTQTPKHLITATGQRVTLRCSPRSGDLSVYWYQQSLDQGLQFLIQYYNGEERAKGNILERFSAQQFPDLHSELNLSSLELGDSALYFCASSVKGSGANVLTFGAGSRLTVL.

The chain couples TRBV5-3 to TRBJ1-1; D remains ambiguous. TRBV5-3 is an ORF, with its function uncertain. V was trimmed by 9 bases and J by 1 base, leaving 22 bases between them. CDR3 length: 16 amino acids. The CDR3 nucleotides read TGTGCCACCTCACCTCCGCTCGGACGGAAGAACACTGAAGCTTTCTTT. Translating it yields CATSPPLGRKNTEAFF.

The DNA of the CDR3 is TGTGCCAGCAGCTCTGAGGACTCTATTAACTATGGCTACACCTTC. It encodes CASSSEDSINYGYTF. V and J are TRBV28 and TRBJ1-2, with D unclear. Germline CDR1 is MDHEN and CDR2 is SYDVKM. Trimming pared 6 bases from V and 1 base from J, leaving 15 bases between. CDR3 length equals 15 residues.

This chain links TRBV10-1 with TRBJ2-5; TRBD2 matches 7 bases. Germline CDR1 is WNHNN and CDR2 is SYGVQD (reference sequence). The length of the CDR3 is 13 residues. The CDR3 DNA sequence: TGCGCGCTCGGGAGGACGGGGCAAGAGACCCAGTACTTC. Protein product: CALGRTGQETQYF.

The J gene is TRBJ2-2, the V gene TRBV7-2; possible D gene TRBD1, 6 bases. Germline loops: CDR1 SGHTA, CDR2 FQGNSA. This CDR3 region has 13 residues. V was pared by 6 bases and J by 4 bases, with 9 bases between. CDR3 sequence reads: CASRGTFTGELFF. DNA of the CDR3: TGTGCCAGCAGGGGGACATTCACCGGGGAGCTGTTTTTT.

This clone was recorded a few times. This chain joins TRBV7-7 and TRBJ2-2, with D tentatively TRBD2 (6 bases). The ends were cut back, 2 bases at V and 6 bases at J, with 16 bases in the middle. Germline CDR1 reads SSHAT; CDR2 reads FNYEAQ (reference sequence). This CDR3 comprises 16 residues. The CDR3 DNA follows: TGTGCCAGCAGCTTAATACCTGGAGGGCAGGCCGGGGAGCTGTTTTTT. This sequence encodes CASSLIPGGQAGELFF.

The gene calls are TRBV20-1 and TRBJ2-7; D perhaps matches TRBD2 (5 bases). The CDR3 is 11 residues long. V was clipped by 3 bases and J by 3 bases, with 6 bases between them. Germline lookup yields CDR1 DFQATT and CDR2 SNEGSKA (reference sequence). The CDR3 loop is CSARGDYEQYF. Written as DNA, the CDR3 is TGCAGTGCTAGGGGAGACTACGAGCAGTACTTC.